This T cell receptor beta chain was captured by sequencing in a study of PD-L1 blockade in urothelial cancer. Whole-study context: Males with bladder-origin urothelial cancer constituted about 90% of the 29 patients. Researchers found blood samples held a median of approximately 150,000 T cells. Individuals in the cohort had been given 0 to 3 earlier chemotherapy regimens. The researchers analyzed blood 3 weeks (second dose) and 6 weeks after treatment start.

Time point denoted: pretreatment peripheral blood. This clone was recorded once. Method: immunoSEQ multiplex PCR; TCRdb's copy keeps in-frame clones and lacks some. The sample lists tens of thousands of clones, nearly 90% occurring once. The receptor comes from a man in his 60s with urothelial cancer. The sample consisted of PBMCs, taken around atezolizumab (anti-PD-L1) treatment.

The CDR3 region is CASSSGSGFQFF. The CDR3 bases are TGTGCCAGCAGTTCCGGCTCGGGGTTTCAGTTCTTC. The rearrangement links TRBV5-6 to TRBJ2-1; a possible D gene is TRBD2 (5 bases). V dropped 5 bases and J dropped 13 bases, with 16 bases sitting between them. The V gene's germline CDR1 is SGHDT and CDR2 YYEEEE. CDR3 length equals 12 residues.